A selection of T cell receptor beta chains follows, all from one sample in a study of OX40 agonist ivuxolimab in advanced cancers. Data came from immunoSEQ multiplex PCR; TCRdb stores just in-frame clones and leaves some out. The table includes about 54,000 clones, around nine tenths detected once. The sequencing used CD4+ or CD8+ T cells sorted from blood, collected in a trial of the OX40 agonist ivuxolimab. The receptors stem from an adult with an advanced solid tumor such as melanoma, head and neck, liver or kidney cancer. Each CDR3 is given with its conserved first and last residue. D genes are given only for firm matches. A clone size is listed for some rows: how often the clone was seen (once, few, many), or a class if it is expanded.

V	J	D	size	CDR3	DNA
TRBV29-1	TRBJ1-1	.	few	CSGASEHTEAFF	TGCAGCGGCGCCAGTGAACACACTGAAGCTTTCTTT
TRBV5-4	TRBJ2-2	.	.	CASSLGPSGSRINPGELFF	TGTGCCAGCAGCTTGGGACCCTCAGGATCGAGAATAAATCCCGGGGAGCTGTTTTTT
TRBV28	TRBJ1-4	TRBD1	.	CASRGTGGQWIVFF	TGTGCCAGCAGAGGGACAGGGGGACAATGGATTGTGTTTTTT
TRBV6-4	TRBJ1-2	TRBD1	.	CASTKDPQTGGVDYGYTF	TGTGCCAGCACTAAGGATCCCCAAACAGGGGGCGTGGACTATGGCTACACCTTC
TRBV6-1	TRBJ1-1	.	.	CASSEHQAFKAFF	TGTGCCAGCAGTGAGCACCAGGCATTCAAAGCTTTCTTT
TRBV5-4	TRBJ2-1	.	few	CASSLIASSYNEQFF	TGTGCCAGCAGCCTTATTGCAAGCTCCTACAATGAGCAGTTCTTC
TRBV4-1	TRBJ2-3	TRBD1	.	CASSQAGQGTDTQYF	TGCGCCAGCAGCCAAGCGGGACAGGGGACAGATACGCAGTATTTT
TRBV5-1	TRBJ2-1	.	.	CASGRPPDNEQFF	TGCGCCAGCGGACGGCCCCCAGACAATGAGCAGTTCTTC
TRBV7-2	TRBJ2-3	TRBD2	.	CASSFRPGLAGADTQYF	TGTGCCAGCAGCTTTCGACCGGGACTAGCGGGAGCAGATACGCAGTATTTT
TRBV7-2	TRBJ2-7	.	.	CASSSTDGYEQYF	TGTGCCAGCAGCTCCACGGACGGTTACGAGCAGTACTTC
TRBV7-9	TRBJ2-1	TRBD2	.	CASSFGGSQSSEQFF	TGTGCCAGCAGCTTCGGGGGGAGTCAGTCCAGTGAGCAGTTCTTC
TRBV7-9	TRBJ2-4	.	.	CASSLGTLLGKNIQYF	TGTGCCAGCAGCTTAGGGACCCTCCTCGGCAAAAACATTCAGTACTTC
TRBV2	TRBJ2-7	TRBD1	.	CASSAISTGGIYEQYF	TGTGCCAGCAGTGCTATTTCAACAGGGGGCATCTACGAGCAGTACTTC
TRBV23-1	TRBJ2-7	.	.	CASSQSVRTYEQYF	TGCGCCAGCAGTCAATCGGTTAGGACCTACGAGCAGTACTTC
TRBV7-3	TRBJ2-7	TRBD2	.	CASSCRDPGLAGGCEQYF	TGTGCCAGCAGCTGCCGAGACCCCGGACTAGCGGGAGGATGCGAGCAGTACTTC
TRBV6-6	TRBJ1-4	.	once	CASSYGSLGKLFF	TGTGCCAGCAGTTACGGCTCCTTGGGAAAACTGTTTTTT
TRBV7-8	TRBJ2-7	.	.	CASSLEEGREQYF	TGTGCCAGCAGCTTAGAAGAGGGGCGCGAGCAGTACTTC
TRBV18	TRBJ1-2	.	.	CASSPSANLHGYTF	TGTGCCAGCTCACCAAGTGCCAATCTCCATGGCTACACCTTC
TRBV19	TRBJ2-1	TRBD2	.	CASWEREGNEQFF	TGTGCCAGTTGGGAGCGGGAGGGGAATGAGCAGTTCTTC
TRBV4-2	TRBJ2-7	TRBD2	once	CASSQGLAGGPSEQYF	TGTGCCAGCAGCCAGGGTCTAGCGGGAGGGCCCAGCGAGCAGTACTTC
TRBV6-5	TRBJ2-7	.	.	CASSIDETSYEQYF	TGTGCCAGCAGTATTGACGAAACCTCCTACGAGCAGTACTTC
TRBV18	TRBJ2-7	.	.	CASSRSSGGLRREQYF	TGTGCCAGCTCTCGATCGTCGGGGGGCTTACGTCGCGAGCAGTACTTC
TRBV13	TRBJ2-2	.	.	CASSLEFQSTGELFF	TGTGCCAGCAGCTTAGAGTTCCAGAGCACCGGGGAGCTGTTTTTT
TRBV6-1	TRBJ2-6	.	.	CASSEDIERWGANVLTF	TGTGCCAGCAGTGAAGATATTGAGAGATGGGGGGCCAACGTCCTGACTTTC
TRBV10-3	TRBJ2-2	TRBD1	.	CAISEMDRGVTGELFF	TGTGCCATCAGTGAGATGGACAGGGGGGTCACCGGGGAGCTGTTTTTT
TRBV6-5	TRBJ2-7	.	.	CASSYSRGGPYEQYF	TGTGCCAGCAGTTACTCGAGAGGGGGGCCCTACGAGCAGTACTTC
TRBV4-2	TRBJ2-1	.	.	CASSQGGVGEQFF	TGTGCCAGCAGCCAAGGAGGGGTTGGTGAGCAGTTCTTC
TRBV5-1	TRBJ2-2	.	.	CASSVGTQLTGELFF	TGCGCCAGCAGCGTCGGGACGCAGCTCACCGGGGAGCTGTTTTTT
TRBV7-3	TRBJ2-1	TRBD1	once	CASSSGQGAEQFF	TGTGCCAGCAGCTCCGGACAGGGTGCTGAGCAGTTCTTC
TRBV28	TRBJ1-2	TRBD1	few	CASSSNGQGRYTF	TGTGCCAGCAGTTCCAACGGACAGGGTCGCTACACCTTC
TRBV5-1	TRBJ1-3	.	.	CASSQQGPGNTIYF	TGCGCCAGCAGTCAACAGGGTCCCGGAAACACCATATATTTT
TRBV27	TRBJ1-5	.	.	CASSEGNSNQPQHF	TGTGCCAGCAGTGAGGGGAATAGCAATCAGCCCCAGCATTTT
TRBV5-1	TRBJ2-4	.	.	CASSLGLSLAKNIQYF	TGCGCCAGCAGCCTAGGACTGTCCCTAGCCAAAAACATTCAGTACTTC
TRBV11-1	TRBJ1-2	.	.	CASRRDGSSGYTF	TGTGCCAGCAGGCGGGACGGCAGCTCTGGCTACACCTTC
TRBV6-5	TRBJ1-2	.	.	CASSYLPPQGHGYTF	TGTGCCAGCAGTTACTTACCGCCACAGGGCCATGGCTACACCTTC
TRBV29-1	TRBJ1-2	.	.	CSVVPGRTYGYTF	TGCAGCGTTGTTCCCGGACGGACCTATGGCTACACCTTC
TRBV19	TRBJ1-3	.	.	CASSSGAAVSGNTIYF	TGTGCCAGTAGTTCCGGGGCCGCCGTCTCTGGAAACACCATATATTTT
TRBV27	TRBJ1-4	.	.	CASSFFYATNEKLFF	TGTGCCAGCAGTTTCTTCTATGCAACTAATGAAAAACTGTTTTTT
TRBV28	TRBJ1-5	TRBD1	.	CASSRTQGDQPQHF	TGTGCCAGCAGTCGCACACAGGGGGATCAGCCCCAGCATTTT
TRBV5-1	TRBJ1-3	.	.	CASTTDKSSGNTIYF	TGCGCCAGCACAACCGACAAGAGCTCTGGAAACACCATATATTTT
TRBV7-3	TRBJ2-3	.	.	CASSLGGHFEQDTQYF	TGTGCCAGCAGCTTAGGGGGACACTTTGAACAGGATACGCAGTATTTT
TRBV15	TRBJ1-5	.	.	CATSRSYSNQPQHF	TGTGCCACCAGCAGATCCTATAGCAATCAGCCCCAGCATTTT
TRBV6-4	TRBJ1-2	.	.	CASSDSRVGYGYTF	TGTGCCAGCAGTGACTCAAGGGTTGGCTATGGCTACACCTTC
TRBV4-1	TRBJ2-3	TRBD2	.	CASSQGPTSELTDTQYF	TGCGCCAGCAGCCAAGGCCCCACTAGCGAGCTCACAGATACGCAGTATTTT
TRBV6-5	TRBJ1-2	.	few	CASSRQQRGYGYTF	TGTGCCAGCAGTAGACAGCAGCGGGGGTATGGCTACACCTTC
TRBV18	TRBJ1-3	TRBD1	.	CASSLLTGTDSGNTIYF	TGTGCCAGCTCACTATTGACCGGGACAGACTCTGGAAACACCATATATTTT
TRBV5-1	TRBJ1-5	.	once	CASSLGQGKPQHF	TGCGCCAGCAGCTTGGGGCAGGGAAAGCCCCAGCATTTT
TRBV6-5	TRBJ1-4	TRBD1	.	CASSMGQGAPEKLFF	TGTGCCAGCAGTATGGGACAGGGGGCTCCTGAAAAACTGTTTTTT
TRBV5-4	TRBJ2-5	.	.	CASSDQLSETQYF	TGTGCCAGCAGCGATCAGTTGTCAGAGACCCAGTACTTC
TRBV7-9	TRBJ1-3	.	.	CASSFSQQNTIYF	TGTGCCAGCAGCTTCTCTCAGCAAAACACCATATATTTT
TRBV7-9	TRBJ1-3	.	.	CASSLASGNTIYF	TGTGCCAGCAGCTTGGCGTCTGGAAACACCATATATTTT
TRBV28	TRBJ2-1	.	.	CASSSSFGRFF	TGTGCCAGCAGTAGTTCATTCGGGCGGTTCTTC
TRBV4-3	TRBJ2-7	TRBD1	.	CASSQAGGSYEQYF	TGCGCCAGCAGCCAAGCAGGGGGTTCCTACGAGCAGTACTTC
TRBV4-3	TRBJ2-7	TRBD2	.	CASSQEGGSGSSYEQYF	TGCGCCAGCAGCCAAGAGGGAGGGTCCGGAAGCTCCTACGAGCAGTACTTC
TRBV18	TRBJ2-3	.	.	CASSPGDTDTQYF	TGTGCCAGCTCACCGGGCGACACAGATACGCAGTATTTT